This T cell receptor (beta chain) was captured by sequencing in a study of tumor-infiltrating lymphocytes in glioblastoma multiforme. A note on this clonotype: Antigen specificity is unknown. Mismatch with germline at one junction end may stem from a read error.

This CDR3 region has 15 residues. The germline CDR1 and CDR2 sequences are LGHNA and YNFKEQ. TCRB libraries came from RNA via three nested multiplex PCR rounds. A C-beta primer primed TCRB cDNA from 0.45 to 0.5 ug RNA. TCRdb used MiXCR to reprocess the multiplex PCR reads, holding one entry per CDR3 protein. The sample holds 15,000 to 20,000 distinct CDR3 sequences; 65% to 75% are singletons and the top ten take around 19%. Study results and caveats: Detected clone frequencies may not reflect cell counts, being RNA-based. Just one glioblastoma patient contributed to the TCR-mutation comparison.

The chain employs TRBV4-2 and TRBJ2-3, with 9 positions matching TRBD2. What was sequenced was peripheral blood. This sequence was found in a male donor with glioblastoma. The CDR3 DNA reads as TGTCCCAGCAGCCAAGGGACTAGCAACACAGATACGCAGTATTTT. Translating gives CPSSQGTSNTDTQYF.